This T cell receptor beta chain was identified in a study of response to subunit inactivated influenza vaccine. Study-level points and caveats: The authors proposed limited new T cell recruitment per seasonal influenza vaccination.

V lost 4 bases to trimming and J lost 0 bases, with 21 bases between them. CDR3 length: 17 residues. Germline CDR1 reads DFQATT; CDR2 reads SNEGSKA (reference sequence). In the case of this clonotype: As yet, its antigen is unknown.

MiXCR, applied by TCRdb to the RT-PCR reads, yields one record per CDR3 protein. The table shows fewer than 750,000 distinct CDR3 sequences, with around 15% occurring only once. This clonotype was sampled from a man between 50 and 59 years old who received an inactivated influenza vaccine. This material consisted of PBMCs from blood, taken 11 to 12 days after vaccination. The chain uses TRBV20-1 and TRBJ1-1; D uncertain. CDR3 nucleotide sequence: TGCAGTGCTACTAACTTGGGATCCCTAGACATGAACACTGAAGCTTTCTTT. Translation: CSATNLGSLDMNTEAFF.